A selection of T cell receptor beta chains follows, all from one sample in a study of blood T cell repertoires in COVID-19. The repertoire was sequenced with immunoSEQ multiplex PCR; TCRdb's copy has only in-frame clones and lacks some. The repertoire holds 150,000 or so clones, with about four fifths as singletons. Material: peripheral blood. The receptor set was obtained from a man aged 60 to 75 with acute or convalescent COVID-19. Both conserved end residues are part of each CDR3. The order of the fields is CDR3 protein, V gene, J gene.

CASSQQIGDNEQFF	TRBV4-1	TRBJ2-1
CASSLGGQTLGYGYTF	TRBV5-1	TRBJ1-2
CASSLVGRTAYGYTF	TRBV7-2	TRBJ1-2
CASSIDRRGSGANVLTF	TRBV19	TRBJ2-6
CSASRGNTEAFF	TRBV20-1	TRBJ1-1
CASSIAGRGGQPQHF	TRBV19	TRBJ1-5
CASSSGGAGTGELFF	TRBV28	TRBJ2-2
CASRPEGYADTQYF	TRBV5-1	TRBJ2-3
CASSVTPTSSYEQYF	TRBV9	TRBJ2-7
CASSDMGALSGDTQYF	TRBV6-1	TRBJ2-3
CASSLTSGTYEQYF	TRBV5-1	TRBJ2-7
CASSQVQRSPVYGYTF	TRBV3-1/TRBV3-2	TRBJ1-2
CASSRGLAYEQYF	TRBV14	TRBJ2-7
CASSVSGLMNTEAFF	TRBV9	TRBJ1-1
CASSVRASGLADTQYF	TRBV9	TRBJ2-3
CASSSSGFGTQYF	TRBV7-2	TRBJ2-5
CASLPPGTGSSEAFF	TRBV5-1	TRBJ1-1
CASSIAGTGYYGYTF	TRBV19	TRBJ1-2
CASSENRGGNEQFF	TRBV19	TRBJ2-1
CASSLGAQGAEQYF	TRBV7-2	TRBJ2-7
CASSPTGDNSPLHF	TRBV18	TRBJ1-6
CASSPRAGYGYTF	TRBV4-3	TRBJ1-2
CASTAGPYEQYF	TRBV2	TRBJ2-7
CASSVKAAGSSYNEQFF	TRBV9	TRBJ2-1
CAISGTGGYTF	TRBV10-3	TRBJ1-2
CASSLIGTSGTDTQYF	TRBV7-2	TRBJ2-3